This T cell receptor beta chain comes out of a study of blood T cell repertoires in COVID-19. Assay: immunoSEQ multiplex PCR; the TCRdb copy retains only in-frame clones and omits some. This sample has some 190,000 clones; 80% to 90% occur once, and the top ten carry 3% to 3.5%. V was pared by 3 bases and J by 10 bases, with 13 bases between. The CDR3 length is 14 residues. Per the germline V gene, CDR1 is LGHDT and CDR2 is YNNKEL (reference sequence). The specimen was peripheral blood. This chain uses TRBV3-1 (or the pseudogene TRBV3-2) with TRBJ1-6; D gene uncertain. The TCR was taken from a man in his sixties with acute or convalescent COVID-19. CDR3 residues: CASSHGRGGSPLHF. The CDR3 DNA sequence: TGTGCCAGCAGCCATGGGCGTGGCGGGTCACCCCTCCACTTT.